Below, 16 T cell receptor beta chains from the same sample are listed, as sequenced in a study of beta chain features in type 1 diabetes. General study points: Moderately but significantly shorter TCRB CDR3s were found in Type 1 diabetes patients in all four CD4+ subsets.

These receptors' antigens are unknown. What was sequenced were expressed TCRB transcripts, since all of the isolated RNA had been reverse transcribed. This table comes from immunoSEQ multiplex PCR, and its TCRdb copy is limited to in-frame clones, with some not included. The sample lists fewer than 350,000 clones, 15% occurring once. The specimen was naive CD4+ T cells from blood. The source of these receptors is a young man with type 1 diabetes.

V usage is TRBV20-1 and J usage is TRBJ2-5; the D is unclear. TRBJ2-7 matches the DNA end more closely, so the J call is doubtful. CDR3 length: 11 amino acids. Per germline, CDR1 DFQATT and CDR2 SNEGSKA (reference sequence). CDR3 sequence reads: CSARSPYEQYF. The CDR3, as DNA: TGCAGTGCTAGGAGCCCCTACGAGCAGTACTTC.

This chain links TRBV5-1 with TRBJ2-2; D perhaps matches TRBD1 (6 bases). Trimming cost V 0 bases and J 2 bases, with 14 bases left between them. The CDR3 consists of 17 residues. Looked up from germline, CDR1 is SGHRS and CDR2 is YFSETQ. CDR3: CASSLGHGTQNTGELFF. CDR3 in DNA: TGCGCCAGCAGCTTGGGTCACGGGACACAAAACACCGGGGAGCTGTTTTTT.

The sample holds a few counts of this clone. The chain employs TRBV19 and TRBJ2-3, with D perhaps TRBD1 (6 bases). This CDR3 is 14 amino acids long. The germline V gene encodes CDR1 LNHDA and CDR2 SQIVND (reference sequence). Trimming removed 7 bases from V and 2 bases from J, with 13 bases in between. The CDR3 nucleotides are TGTGCCAGTAAGAGGGGGTTTAACACAGATACGCAGTATTTT. Translated: CASKRGFNTDTQYF.

This clone has just a few counts. The V gene is TRBV23-1, the J gene TRBJ2-3; D gene unclear. TRBV23-1 is designated an ORF whose function remains uncertain. Trimming removed 10 bases from V and 0 bases from J, with 14 bases in between. The CDR3 runs 14 residues. The DNA for the CDR3 is TGCGCCACACTTATAGACATTAGCACAGATACGCAGTATTTT. Translating gives CATLIDISTDTQYF.

The chain is built from TRBV25-1 and TRBJ2-5, with TRBD1 as a possible D gene (6 bases). Germline values: CDR1 MGHDK, CDR2 SYGVNS. The CDR3 consists of 11 residues. V lost 10 bases, J lost 5 bases, and 11 bases lay in between. The CDR3 nucleotides read TGTGCCACCAGACAGGAGGAGACCCAGTACTTC. It translates to CATRQEETQYF.

This clone showed up just a few times. This chain connects TRBV30 to TRBJ2-5, with 9 bases that match TRBD2. The trim removed 2 bases at V and 4 bases at J, leaving 8 bases unmatched. Germline CDR1 reads GTSNPN; CDR2 reads SVGIG (reference sequence). This CDR3 comprises 15 residues. The chain's CDR3 is CAWSPGGRAGETQYF. CDR3 DNA sequence: TGTGCCTGGAGTCCTGGCGGGAGGGCTGGAGAGACCCAGTACTTC.

This clone was counted between two and nine times. The gene calls are TRBV9 and TRBJ2-4; D gene unclear. V lost 0 bases and J 4 bases, leaving 11 bases between the germline ends. Germline loops: CDR1 SGDLS, CDR2 YYNGEE. CDR3 size: 15 residues. CDR3 in amino acids: CASSVGASRKNIQYF. DNA for the CDR3: TGTGCCAGCAGCGTAGGGGCGAGCAGAAAAAACATTCAGTACTTC.

This clone has just a few counts. V usage is TRBV4-3 and J usage is TRBJ2-1; 7 bases line up with TRBD2. J gave up 6 bases and V 4 bases, and 9 bases lay outside the gene matches. This CDR3 region has 15 residues. The germline CDR1 and CDR2 sequences are LGHNA and YSLEER. The CDR3 coding sequence is TGCGCCAGCAGCCGAGCGGGGTCATCGTTCAATGAGCAGTTCTTC. Translating gives CASSRAGSSFNEQFF.

The chain is built from TRBV27 and TRBJ2-1, with 7 bases matching TRBD1. Germline loops: CDR1 MNHEY, CDR2 SMNVEV (reference sequence). Trimming removed 6 bases from V and 0 bases from J; junction bases left unmatched: 11. CDR3 length: 17 amino acids. CDR3 loop: CASSYRVGGLSYNEQFF. In DNA form, the CDR3 reads TGTGCCAGCAGCTATCGGGTAGGGGGCCTCTCCTACAATGAGCAGTTCTTC.

This clone occurred a few times. This chain links TRBV7-9 with TRBJ1-4; TRBD1 is a possible D gene (6 bases). CDR1 is SEHNR, CDR2 FQNEAQ, per germline (reference sequence). V lost 4 bases to trimming and J lost 8 bases, with 23 bases between them. The CDR3 sequence is 17 residues long. CDR3 residues: CASSSPRSTGLGEKLFF. The CDR3 DNA follows: TGTGCCAGCAGCTCACCGCGCTCCACAGGGCTAGGGGAAAAACTGTTTTTT.

V gene TRBV5-6 combines with J gene TRBJ2-1; no reliable D call. The CDR3 contains 13 residues. Trimming removed 2 bases from V and 3 bases from J, with 6 bases in between. Germline V gene data show CDR1 as SGHDT and CDR2 as YYEEEE. The CDR3 DNA is TGTGCCAGCAGCTTTCTACGCTACAATGAGCAGTTCTTC. Residues: CASSFLRYNEQFF.

The genes are TRBV29-1 and TRBJ2-7; 7 bases are shared with TRBD2. With 5 bases clipped from V and 9 bases from J, the junction kept 13 bases outside the gene matches. Germline CDR1 is SQVTM and CDR2 is ANQGSEA. The CDR3 length is 13 residues. The CDR3 is CSVRFGTMRPQYF. For the CDR3, the DNA is TGCAGCGTTCGTTTCGGGACTATGCGCCCGCAGTACTTC.

The sample holds a few counts of this clone. The genes are TRBV9 and TRBJ2-3, with 7 positions matching TRBD1. V lost 4 bases to trimming and J lost 7 bases; unmatched junction nucleotides: 9. This CDR3 spans 14 amino acids. Per the germline V gene, CDR1 is SGDLS and CDR2 is YYNGEE. In DNA form, the CDR3 reads TGTGCCAGCAGCCTTACGACAGGGTTGAATACGCAGTATTTT. This codes for CASSLTTGLNTQYF.

The chain joins TRBV28 to TRBJ2-1, with D tentatively TRBD2 (5 bases). V dropped 3 bases and J dropped 9 bases, with 15 bases sitting between them. CDR1 and CDR2 (germline): MDHEN, SYDVKM. CDR3 size: 14 residues. DNA for the CDR3: TGTGCCAGCAGTTTCCTATCCGGGATCGGTGAGCAGTTCTTC. Translating gives CASSFLSGIGEQFF.

Details on this clone: The germline gene is not matched at one end of the junction; a read error may be the cause. The rearrangement joins TRBV5-1 to TRBJ2-1, with 8 positions matching TRBD2. CDR1 and CDR2 from the germline V gene are SGHRS and YFSETQ. CDR3 length equals 11 residues. The CDR3 sequence: CASSSQREWIF. The CDR3 nucleotides read TGCGCCAGCAGCTCCCAGCGGGAGTGGATCTTC.

This clone was picked up a small number of times. V gene TRBV13 combines with J gene TRBJ2-1; 12 bases agree with TRBD2. Germline V gives CDR1 PRHDT, CDR2 FYEKMQ (reference sequence). This CDR3 is built from 17 residues. The junction had 9 bases not matched to a gene; V was cut back by 4 bases and J by 5 bases. CDR3 residues: CASSSRTSGIGNNEQFF. Written as DNA, the CDR3 is TGTGCCAGCAGCTCTCGGACTAGCGGGATTGGTAACAATGAGCAGTTCTTC.